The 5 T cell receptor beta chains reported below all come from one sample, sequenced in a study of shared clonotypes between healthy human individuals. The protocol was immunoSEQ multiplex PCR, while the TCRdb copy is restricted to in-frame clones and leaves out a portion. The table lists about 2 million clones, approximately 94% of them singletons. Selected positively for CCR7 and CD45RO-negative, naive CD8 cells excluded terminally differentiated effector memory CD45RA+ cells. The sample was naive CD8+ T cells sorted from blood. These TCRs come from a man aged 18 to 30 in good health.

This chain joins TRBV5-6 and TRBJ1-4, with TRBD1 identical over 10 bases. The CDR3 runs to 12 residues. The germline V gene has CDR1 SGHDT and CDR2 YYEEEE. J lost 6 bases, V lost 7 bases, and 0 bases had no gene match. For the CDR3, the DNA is TGTGCCAGCGGGACAGGGGATGAAAAACTGTTTTTT. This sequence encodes CASGTGDEKLFF.

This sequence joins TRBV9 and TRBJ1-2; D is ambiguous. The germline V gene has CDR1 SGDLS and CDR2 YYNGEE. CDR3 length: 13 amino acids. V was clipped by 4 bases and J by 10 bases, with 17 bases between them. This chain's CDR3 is CASSTTDASPYTF. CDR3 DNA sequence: TGTGCCAGCAGCACCACAGACGCTTCTCCCTACACCTTC.

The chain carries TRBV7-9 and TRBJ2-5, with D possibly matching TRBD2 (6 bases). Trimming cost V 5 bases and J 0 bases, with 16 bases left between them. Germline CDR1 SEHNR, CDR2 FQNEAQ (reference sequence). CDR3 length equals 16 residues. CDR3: CASSPGGTSYQETQYF. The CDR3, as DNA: TGTGCCAGCAGCCCAGGTGGGACTTCGTACCAAGAGACCCAGTACTTC.

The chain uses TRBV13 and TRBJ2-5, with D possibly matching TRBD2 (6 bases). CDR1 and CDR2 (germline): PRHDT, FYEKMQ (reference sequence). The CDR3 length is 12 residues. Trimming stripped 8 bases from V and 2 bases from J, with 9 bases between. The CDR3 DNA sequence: TGTGCCAGCCGCGGGGCTCAAGAGACCCAGTACTTC. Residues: CASRGAQETQYF.

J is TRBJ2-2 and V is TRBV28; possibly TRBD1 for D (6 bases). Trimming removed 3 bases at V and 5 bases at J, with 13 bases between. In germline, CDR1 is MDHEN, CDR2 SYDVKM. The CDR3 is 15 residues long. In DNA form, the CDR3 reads TGTGCCAGCAGTTTCCTGGGGGCTGCGACCGGGGAGCTGTTTTTT. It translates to CASSFLGAATGELFF.